This T cell receptor beta chain was documented in a study of PD-1 blockade in classical Hodgkin lymphoma. Study-wide background: Nivolumab dosed at 3 mg/kg went to patients intravenously every 2 weeks.

V was trimmed by 7 bases and J by 2 bases, leaving 10 bases between them. The V gene's germline CDR1 is MNHNY and CDR2 SVGAGI (reference sequence). This CDR3 is 13 amino acids long. With respect to this clone: Antigen: not known.

Profiled with immunoSEQ multiplex PCR; TCRdb holds only in-frame clones, not every one. The sample comprises about 23,000 clones, 85% to 90% of which are singletons, and around 25% rests with the top ten. Study findings and constraints: With respect to the repertoire differences, their causes, possibly disease activity or prior therapy, remain undefined. Diminished baseline TCR diversity has been reported in newly diagnosed patients relative to healthy donors.

As to time point: cycle 4 day 1 (C4D1), after around six weeks of nivolumab. Every patient relapsed after autologous stem cell transplantation, and brentuximab vedotin exposure varied. This clonotype was obtained from a human donor with classical Hodgkin lymphoma. This rearrangement joins TRBV6-6 to TRBJ2-3; unclear D gene. The sequenced sample was peripheral blood mononuclear cells (PBMCs), obtained before the fourth cycle of nivolumab. The CDR3: CASTFIPTDTQYF. In DNA form, the CDR3 reads TGTGCCAGCACCTTCATCCCCACAGATACGCAGTATTTT.